This paragraph reports one T cell receptor beta chain. This specimen belongs to a study of blood T cell repertoires in COVID-19. Trimming cost V 6 bases and J 6 bases, with 12 bases left between them. The CDR3 spans 12 residues. Method: immunoSEQ multiplex PCR; TCRdb's copy keeps in-frame clones and lacks some. The sample records roughly 190,000 clones, about 80% being singletons. The receptor's source is a woman aged 60-75 years with acute COVID-19. The rearrangement joins TRBV12-3 or TRBV12-4 to TRBJ2-7, with D perhaps TRBD2 (5 bases). The sequencing sample was made of PBMCs or T cells enriched from blood (not recorded which). The CDR3 sequence: CASRSLEAEQYF. CDR3 in DNA: TGTGCCAGCAGATCCCTGGAGGCCGAGCAGTACTTC.